A selection of T cell receptor beta chains follows, all from one sample in a study of T cell responses to AZD1222 COVID-19 vaccine. Using immunoSEQ multiplex PCR, the repertoire was profiled, and TCRdb retains in-frame clones only, with some absent. The profile shows roughly 130,000 clones, about 88% of them singletons. The source was peripheral blood, collected on day 0 of MenACWY control vaccination. These receptors were taken from an adult in good health. CDR3s include the opening cysteine and the closing phenylalanine or tryptophan. A D gene is named only where the DNA matches it firmly. Not every row has a clone size; where given, it reads once, few, many or a size class.

TRBV9	TRBJ2-2	.	TRBD1	TGTGCCAGCAGCGTTAGACAGGGTAGCACCGGGGAGCTGTTTTTT	CASSVRQGSTGELFF
TRBV6-5	TRBJ1-2	once	.	TGTGCCAGCAGTTACTCCGGGGACACCATCTATGGCTACACCTTC	CASSYSGDTIYGYTF
TRBV18	TRBJ2-1	.	.	TGTGCCAGCTCACCATTGACGTCCAATGAGCAGTTCTTC	CASSPLTSNEQFF
TRBV6-5	TRBJ2-7	.	.	TGTGCCAGCAGTCCGGACAGTTCTAACTACGAGCAGTACTTC	CASSPDSSNYEQYF
TRBV3-1/TRBV3-2	TRBJ1-2	.	.	TGTGCCAGCAGCCACGAGGGAGGTGGCTACACCTTC	CASSHEGGGYTF
TRBV4-1	TRBJ2-7	.	TRBD1	TGCGCCAGCAGCCAAACCGGACAGGGGGTAGGCGAGCAGTACTTC	CASSQTGQGVGEQYF
TRBV15	TRBJ2-7	.	.	TGTGCCACCAGCCCGAGAGGGCGAACAACGGAAAATATGAAATACGAGCAGTACTTC	CATSPRGRTTENMKYEQYF
TRBV7-2	TRBJ2-3	.	.	TGTGCCAGCAGCCCACTCGAGAGCACAGATACGCAGTATTTT	CASSPLESTDTQYF
TRBV24-1	TRBJ2-2	few	TRBD1	TGTGCCACCAGTGAGGGACAGGGGTGGCCCGGGGAGCTGTTTTTT	CATSEGQGWPGELFF
TRBV11-2	TRBJ1-2	.	TRBD1	TGTGCCAGCAGCCTTAGGTGGGGGACAGGGTTGCGCTATGGCTACACCTTC	CASSLRWGTGLRYGYTF
TRBV5-1	TRBJ1-1	.	.	TGCGCCAGCAGGTACGATACGACTGAAGCTTTCTTT	CASRYDTTEAFF
TRBV5-1	TRBJ1-1	.	.	TGCGCCAGCAGCTTGAATCTGGGGCAGGGGGCTTTCTTT	CASSLNLGQGAFF
TRBV27	TRBJ1-1	.	.	TGTGCCAGCAGCCCTTGGGGGGGTTTTGGATTGAACACTGAAGCTTTCTTT	CASSPWGGFGLNTEAFF
TRBV20-1	TRBJ2-7	.	.	TGCAGTGCTAGTGCGCCCAGGGGAGGGTACGAGCAGTACTTC	CSASAPRGGYEQYF
TRBV28	TRBJ1-2	.	.	TGTGCCAGCAGTCTGGGGGGTGATGGCTACACCTTC	CASSLGGDGYTF
TRBV28	TRBJ1-4	.	TRBD1	TGTGCCAGCAACTACAGGGGGCAGGATGAAAAACTGTTTTTT	CASNYRGQDEKLFF
TRBV6-4	TRBJ2-2	.	.	TGTGCCAGCAGTAACACGGGGTCCGGGGAGCTGTTTTTT	CASSNTGSGELFF
TRBV19	TRBJ1-5	.	TRBD1	TGTGCCAGTAGCGTTCAGACAGGGAGCCAGCCCCAGCATTTT	CASSVQTGSQPQHF
TRBV25-1	TRBJ2-3	.	.	TGTGCCAGCAGTGCGAGTCAGCTCTCCACAGATACGCAGTATTTT	CASSASQLSTDTQYF
TRBV7-9	TRBJ1-4	.	.	TGTGCCAGCAGCTTGGAAATGGGGAGCAATGAAAAACTGTTTTTT	CASSLEMGSNEKLFF
TRBV27	TRBJ1-6	.	TRBD1	TGTGCCAGCAGTTTACAAGGACAGGGAAGCTCCTATAATTCACCCCTCCACTTT	CASSLQGQGSSYNSPLHF
TRBV30	TRBJ2-1	.	TRBD2	TGTGCCTGGACCGGGACTAGCGGGAGTAATGAGCAGTTCTTC	CAWTGTSGSNEQFF